The sequence of this TCR beta chain was determined in a study of identical twins. Carrying unique molecular identifiers, the cDNA also gained a universal primer site through template switching. TCRdb ran MiXCR on the 5' RACE reads and lists one entry per CDR3 protein. The sample shows 500,000 or so distinct CDR3 sequences, approximately 15% of them seen only once. This clonotype was observed at least ten times. Antigen specificity is unknown. Healthy Caucasians supplied all donations. Study results and limitations: Models underpredicted monozygotic twin sharing of out-of-frame TCR alpha.

These data also featured in a second study, about yellow fever vaccine responses in identical twins. Per that study: Twins' vaccine T cell response reportedly seemed partly convergent, partly personalized.

The origin of this receptor is a woman between 18 and 29 years old in good health. Material: CD4+ T cells sorted from blood.

The CDR3 loop reads CASSFGGGNTDTQYF. The CDR3 coding sequence is TGTGCCAGCAGTTTCGGCGGGGGGAACACAGATACGCAGTATTTT. The genes are TRBV12-3 or TRBV12-4 and TRBJ2-3, with 8 positions matching TRBD2. The length of the CDR3 is 15 residues. V trimming: 3 bases; J trimming: 2 bases; junction bases outside the gene matches: 4.